The source of this T cell receptor (beta chain) is a study of blood T cell repertoires in COVID-19. CDR3 length equals 18 residues. Method: immunoSEQ multiplex PCR; TCRdb's copy keeps in-frame clones and lacks some. The table lists approximately 210,000 clones, roughly 84% of them singletons, with about 3.6% in the top ten. A single count supports this clone. This chain connects TRBV21-1 to TRBJ1-6; the DNA was not compared with TRBD1, the D call given in the table. TRBV21-1 counts as a pseudogene. Sequenced sample: peripheral blood. This receptor was taken from an elderly woman with acute or convalescent COVID-19. In DNA, the CDR3 is TGTGCCAGCAGCAAAGGGTCGTTAGGGACAGGTAATAATTCACCCCTCCACTTT. This encodes CASSKGSLGTGNNSPLHF.